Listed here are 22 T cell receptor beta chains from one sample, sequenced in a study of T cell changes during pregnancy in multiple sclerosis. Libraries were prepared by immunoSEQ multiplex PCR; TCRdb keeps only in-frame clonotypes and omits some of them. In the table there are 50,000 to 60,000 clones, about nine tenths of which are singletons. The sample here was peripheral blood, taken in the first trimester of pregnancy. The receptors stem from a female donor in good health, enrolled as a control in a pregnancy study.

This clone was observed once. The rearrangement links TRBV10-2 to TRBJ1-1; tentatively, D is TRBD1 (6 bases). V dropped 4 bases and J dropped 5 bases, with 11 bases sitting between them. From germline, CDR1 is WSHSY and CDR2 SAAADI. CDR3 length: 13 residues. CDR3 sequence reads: CASSGDMGTEAFF. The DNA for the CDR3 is TGCGCCAGCAGTGGGGACATGGGTACTGAAGCTTTCTTT.

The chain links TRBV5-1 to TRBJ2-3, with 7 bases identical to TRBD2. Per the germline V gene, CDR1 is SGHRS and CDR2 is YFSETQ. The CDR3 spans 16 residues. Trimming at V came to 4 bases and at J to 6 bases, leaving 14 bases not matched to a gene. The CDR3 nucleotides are TGCGCCAGCAGCGGTACTAGCGCCGGGTGGGTGGATACGCAGTATTTT. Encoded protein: CASSGTSAGWVDTQYF.

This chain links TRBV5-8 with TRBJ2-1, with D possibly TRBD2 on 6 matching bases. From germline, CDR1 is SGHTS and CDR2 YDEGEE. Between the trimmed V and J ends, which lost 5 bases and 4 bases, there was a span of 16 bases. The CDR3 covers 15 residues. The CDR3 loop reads CASRGGGSRYNEQFF. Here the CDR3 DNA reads TGTGCCAGCAGGGGAGGAGGGTCCAGGTACAATGAGCAGTTCTTC.

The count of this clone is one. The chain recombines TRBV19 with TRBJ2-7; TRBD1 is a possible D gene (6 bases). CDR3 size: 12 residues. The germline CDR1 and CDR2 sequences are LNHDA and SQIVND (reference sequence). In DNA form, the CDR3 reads TGTGCACTGGCAGGGGAAAGCTACGAGCAGTACTTC. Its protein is CALAGESYEQYF.

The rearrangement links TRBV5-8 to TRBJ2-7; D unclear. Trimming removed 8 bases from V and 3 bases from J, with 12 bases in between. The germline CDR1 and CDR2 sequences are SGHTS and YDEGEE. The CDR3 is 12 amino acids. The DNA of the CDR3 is TGTGCCAGTCGGGTCCTGAGCTACGAGCAGTACTTC. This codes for CASRVLSYEQYF. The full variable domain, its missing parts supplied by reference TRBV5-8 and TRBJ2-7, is EAGVTQSPTHLIKTRGQQATLRCSPISGHTSVYWYQQALGLGLQFLLWYDEGEERNRGNFPPRFSGRQFPNYSSELNVNALELEDSALYLCASRVLSYEQYFGPGTRLTVT.

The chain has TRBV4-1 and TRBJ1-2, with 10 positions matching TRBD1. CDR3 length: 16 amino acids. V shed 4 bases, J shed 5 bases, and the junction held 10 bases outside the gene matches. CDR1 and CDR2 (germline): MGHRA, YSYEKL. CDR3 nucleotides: TGCGCCAGCAGCCGACTGCGACAGGGGGCTGGGTATGGCTACACCTTC. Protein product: CASSRLRQGAGYGYTF.

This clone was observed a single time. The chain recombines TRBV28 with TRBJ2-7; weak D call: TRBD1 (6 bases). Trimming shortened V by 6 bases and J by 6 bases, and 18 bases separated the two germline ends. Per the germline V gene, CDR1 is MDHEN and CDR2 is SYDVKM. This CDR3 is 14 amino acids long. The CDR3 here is CASSSHTGKREQYF. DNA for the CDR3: TGTGCCAGCAGCTCACACACAGGGAAGCGCGAGCAGTACTTC.

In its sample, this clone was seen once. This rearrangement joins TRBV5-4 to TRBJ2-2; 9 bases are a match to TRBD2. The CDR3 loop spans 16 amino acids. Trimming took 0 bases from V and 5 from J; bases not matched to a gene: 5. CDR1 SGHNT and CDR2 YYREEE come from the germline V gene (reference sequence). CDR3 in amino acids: CASSLDSSGITGELFF. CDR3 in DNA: TGTGCCAGCAGCTTGGACTCTAGCGGGATAACCGGGGAGCTGTTTTTT.

The CDR3 sequence is CASSMTGAYEQYF. In DNA, the CDR3 is TGTGCCAGTAGTATGACAGGGGCCTACGAGCAGTACTTC. The chain couples TRBV19 to TRBJ2-7; 8 nucleotides line up with TRBD1. The CDR3 totals 13 residues. Per the germline V gene, CDR1 is LNHDA and CDR2 is SQIVND (reference sequence). V dropped 3 bases and J dropped 2; count of bases not matched to a gene: 0.

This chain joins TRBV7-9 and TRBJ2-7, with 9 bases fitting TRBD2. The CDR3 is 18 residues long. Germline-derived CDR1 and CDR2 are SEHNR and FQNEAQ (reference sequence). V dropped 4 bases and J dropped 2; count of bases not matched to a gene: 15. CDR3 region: CASSSDRWSREGAYEQYF. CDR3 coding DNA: TGTGCCAGCAGCTCCGATCGATGGTCGCGGGAGGGAGCCTACGAGCAGTACTTC.

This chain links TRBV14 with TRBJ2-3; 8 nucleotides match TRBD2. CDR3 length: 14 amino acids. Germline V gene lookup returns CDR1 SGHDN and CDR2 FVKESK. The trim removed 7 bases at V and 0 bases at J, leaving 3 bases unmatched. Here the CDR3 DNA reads TGTGCCAGCAATCGGGAGGGAAGCACAGATACGCAGTATTTT. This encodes CASNREGSTDTQYF.

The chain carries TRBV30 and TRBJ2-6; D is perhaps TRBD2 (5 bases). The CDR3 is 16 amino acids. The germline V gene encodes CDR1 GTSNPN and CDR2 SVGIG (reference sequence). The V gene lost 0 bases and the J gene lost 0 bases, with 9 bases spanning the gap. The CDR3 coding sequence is TGTGCCTGGAGTGTACTGGGAGTCTCTGGGGCCAACGTCCTGACTTTC. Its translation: CAWSVLGVSGANVLTF.

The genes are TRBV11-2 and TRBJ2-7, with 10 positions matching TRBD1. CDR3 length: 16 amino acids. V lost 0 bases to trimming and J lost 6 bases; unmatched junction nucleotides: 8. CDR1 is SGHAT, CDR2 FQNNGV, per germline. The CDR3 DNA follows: TGTGCCAGCAGCTTAGACCCGGGACAGGGGCATGGCGAGCAGTACTTC. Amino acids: CASSLDPGQGHGEQYF.

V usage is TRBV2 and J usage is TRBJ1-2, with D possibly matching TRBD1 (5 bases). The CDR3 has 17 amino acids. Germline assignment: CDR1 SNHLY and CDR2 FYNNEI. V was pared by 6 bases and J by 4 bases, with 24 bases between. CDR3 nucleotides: TGTGCCAGCAGCCGCACGCCAGGGACTCACCCTGGCTATGGCTACACCTTC. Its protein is CASSRTPGTHPGYGYTF.

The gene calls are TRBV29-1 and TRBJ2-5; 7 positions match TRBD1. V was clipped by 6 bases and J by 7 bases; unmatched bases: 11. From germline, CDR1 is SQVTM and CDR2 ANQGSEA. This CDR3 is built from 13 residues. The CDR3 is CSVTGQASWTQYF. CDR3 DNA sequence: TGCAGCGTCACCGGACAGGCCTCATGGACCCAGTACTTC.

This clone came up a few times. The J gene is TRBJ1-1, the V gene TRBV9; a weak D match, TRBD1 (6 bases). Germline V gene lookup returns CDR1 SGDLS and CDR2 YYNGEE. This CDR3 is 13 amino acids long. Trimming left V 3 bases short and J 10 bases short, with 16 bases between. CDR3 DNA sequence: TGTGCCAGCAGCGGGGACATGGCAAGAGTAGCTTTCTTT. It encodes CASSGDMARVAFF.

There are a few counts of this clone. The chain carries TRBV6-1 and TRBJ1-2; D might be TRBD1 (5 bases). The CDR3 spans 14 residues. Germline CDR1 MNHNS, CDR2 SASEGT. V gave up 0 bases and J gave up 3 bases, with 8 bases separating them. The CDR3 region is CASSEATGDYGYTF. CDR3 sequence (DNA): TGTGCCAGCAGTGAAGCAACAGGCGACTATGGCTACACCTTC.

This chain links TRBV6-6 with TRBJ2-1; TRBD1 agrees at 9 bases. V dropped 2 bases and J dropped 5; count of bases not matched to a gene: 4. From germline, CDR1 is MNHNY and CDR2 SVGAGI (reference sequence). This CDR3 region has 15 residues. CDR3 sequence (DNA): TGTGCCAGCAGTTACAAGGGACAGGGAAACAATGAGCAGTTCTTC. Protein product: CASSYKGQGNNEQFF.

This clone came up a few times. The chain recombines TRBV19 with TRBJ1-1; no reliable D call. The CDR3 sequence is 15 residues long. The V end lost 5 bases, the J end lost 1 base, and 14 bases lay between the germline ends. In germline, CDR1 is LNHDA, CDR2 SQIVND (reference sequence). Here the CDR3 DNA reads TGTGCCAGTAGTCCATACGCCGGGAGGAACACTGAAGCTTTCTTT. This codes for CASSPYAGRNTEAFF.

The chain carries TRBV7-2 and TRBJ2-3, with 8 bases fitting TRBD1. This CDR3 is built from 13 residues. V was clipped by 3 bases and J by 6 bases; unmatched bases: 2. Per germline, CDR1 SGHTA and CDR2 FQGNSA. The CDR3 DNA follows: TGTGCCAGCAGCTTGGGACAGGTTGATACGCAGTATTTT. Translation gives CASSLGQVDTQYF.

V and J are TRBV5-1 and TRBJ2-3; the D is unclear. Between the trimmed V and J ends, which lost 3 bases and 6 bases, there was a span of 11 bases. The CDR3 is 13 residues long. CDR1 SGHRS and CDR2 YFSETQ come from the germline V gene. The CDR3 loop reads CASSSLFSDTQYF. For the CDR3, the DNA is TGCGCCAGCAGCTCGCTTTTTAGCGATACGCAGTATTTT.

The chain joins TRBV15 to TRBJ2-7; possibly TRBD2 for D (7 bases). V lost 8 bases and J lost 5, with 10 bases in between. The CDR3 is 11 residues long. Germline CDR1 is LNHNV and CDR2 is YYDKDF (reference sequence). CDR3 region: CATGEGDEQYF. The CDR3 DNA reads TGTGCCACCGGGGAGGGGGACGAGCAGTACTTC.